This T cell receptor beta chain was sequenced during a study of cytomegalovirus exposure and HLA in healthy donors. Vbeta (60) and Jbeta (13) primers were used in the PCR. Here immunoSEQ multiplex PCR was the method, and the copy in TCRdb shows in-frame clones only, minus some. The sample yields about 100,000 clones, more than 70% seen once. This CDR3 has 12 residues. Germline lookup yields CDR1 GTSNPN and CDR2 SVGIG (reference sequence). The ends were cut back, 6 bases at V and 5 bases at J, with 13 bases in the middle. What was sequenced was PBMCs. This receptor was obtained from a woman in her thirties or forties in good health and CMV-seronegative. V is TRBV30 and J is TRBJ2-5; tentatively, D is TRBD1 (8 bases). CDR3 nucleotide sequence: TGTGCCTGTAACAGGGGGGGGGAGACCCAGTACTTC. It specifies CACNRGGETQYF.